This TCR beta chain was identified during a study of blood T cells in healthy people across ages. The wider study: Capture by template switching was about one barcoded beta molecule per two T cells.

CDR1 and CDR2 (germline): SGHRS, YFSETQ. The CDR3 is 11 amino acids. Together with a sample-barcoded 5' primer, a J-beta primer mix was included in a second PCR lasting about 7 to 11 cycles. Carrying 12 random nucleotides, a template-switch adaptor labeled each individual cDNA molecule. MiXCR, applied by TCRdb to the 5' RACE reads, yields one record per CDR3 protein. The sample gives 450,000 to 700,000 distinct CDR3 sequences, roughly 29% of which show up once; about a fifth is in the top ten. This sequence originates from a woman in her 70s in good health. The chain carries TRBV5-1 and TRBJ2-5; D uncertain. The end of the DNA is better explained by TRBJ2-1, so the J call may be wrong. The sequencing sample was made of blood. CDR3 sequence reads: CASSLESEQFF. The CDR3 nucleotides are TGCGCCAGCAGCTTAGAGAGCGAGCAGTTCTTC.